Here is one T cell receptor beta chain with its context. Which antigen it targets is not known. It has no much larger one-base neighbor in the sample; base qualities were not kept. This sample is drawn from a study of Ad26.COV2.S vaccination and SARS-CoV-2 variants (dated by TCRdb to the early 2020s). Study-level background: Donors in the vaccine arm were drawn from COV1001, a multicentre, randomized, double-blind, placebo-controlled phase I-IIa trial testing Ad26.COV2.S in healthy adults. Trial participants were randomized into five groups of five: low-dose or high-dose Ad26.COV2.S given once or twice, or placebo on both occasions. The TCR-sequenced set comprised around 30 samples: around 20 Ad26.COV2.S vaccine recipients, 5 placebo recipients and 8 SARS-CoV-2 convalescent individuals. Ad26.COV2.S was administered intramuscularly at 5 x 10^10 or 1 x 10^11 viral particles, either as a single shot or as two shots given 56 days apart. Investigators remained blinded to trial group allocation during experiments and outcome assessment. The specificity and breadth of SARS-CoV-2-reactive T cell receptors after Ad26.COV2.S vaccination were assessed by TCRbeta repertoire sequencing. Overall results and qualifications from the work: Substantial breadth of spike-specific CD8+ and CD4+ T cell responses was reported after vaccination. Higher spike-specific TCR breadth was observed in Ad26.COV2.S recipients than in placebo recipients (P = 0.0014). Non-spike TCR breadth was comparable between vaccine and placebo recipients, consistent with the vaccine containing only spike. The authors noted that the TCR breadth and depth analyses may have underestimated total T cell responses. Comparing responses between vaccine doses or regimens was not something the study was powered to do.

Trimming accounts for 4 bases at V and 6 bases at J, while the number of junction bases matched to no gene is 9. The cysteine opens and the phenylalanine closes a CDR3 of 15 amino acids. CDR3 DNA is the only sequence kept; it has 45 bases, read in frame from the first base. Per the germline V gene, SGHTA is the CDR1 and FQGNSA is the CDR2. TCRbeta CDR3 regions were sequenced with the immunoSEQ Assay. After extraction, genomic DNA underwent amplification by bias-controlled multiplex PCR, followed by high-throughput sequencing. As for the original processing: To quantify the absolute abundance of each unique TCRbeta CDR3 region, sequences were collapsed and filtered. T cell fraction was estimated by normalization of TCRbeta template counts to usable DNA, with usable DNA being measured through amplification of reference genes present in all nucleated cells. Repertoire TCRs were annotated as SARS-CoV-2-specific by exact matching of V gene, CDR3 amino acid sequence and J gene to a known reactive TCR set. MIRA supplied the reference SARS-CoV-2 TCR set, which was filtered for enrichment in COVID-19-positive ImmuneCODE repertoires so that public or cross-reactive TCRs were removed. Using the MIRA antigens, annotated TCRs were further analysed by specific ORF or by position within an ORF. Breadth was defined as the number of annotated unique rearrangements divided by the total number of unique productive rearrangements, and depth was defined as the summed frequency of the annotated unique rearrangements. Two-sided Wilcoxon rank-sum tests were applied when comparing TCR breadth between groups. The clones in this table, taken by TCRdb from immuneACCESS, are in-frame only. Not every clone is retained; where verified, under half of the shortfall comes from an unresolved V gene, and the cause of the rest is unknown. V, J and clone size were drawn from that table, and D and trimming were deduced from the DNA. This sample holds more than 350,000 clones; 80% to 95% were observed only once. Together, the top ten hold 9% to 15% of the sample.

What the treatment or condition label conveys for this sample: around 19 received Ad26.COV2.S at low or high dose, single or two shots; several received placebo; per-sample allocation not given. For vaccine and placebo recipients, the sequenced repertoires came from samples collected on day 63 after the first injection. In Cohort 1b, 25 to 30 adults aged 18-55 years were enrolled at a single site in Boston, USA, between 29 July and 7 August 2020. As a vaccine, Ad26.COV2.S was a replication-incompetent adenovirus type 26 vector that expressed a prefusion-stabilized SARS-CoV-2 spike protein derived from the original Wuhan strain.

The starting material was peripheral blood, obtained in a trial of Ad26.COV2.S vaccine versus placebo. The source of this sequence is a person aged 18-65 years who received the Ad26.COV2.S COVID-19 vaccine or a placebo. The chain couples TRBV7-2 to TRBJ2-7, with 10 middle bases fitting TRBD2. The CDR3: CASSWPGLASAEQYF. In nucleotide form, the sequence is TGTGCCAGCAGCTGGCCGGGACTAGCGTCGGCCGAGCAGTACTTC. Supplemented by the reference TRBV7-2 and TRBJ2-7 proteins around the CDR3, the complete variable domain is GAGVSQSPSNKVTEKGKDVELRCDPISGHTALYWYRQSLGQGLEFLIYFQGNSAPDKSGLPSDRFSAERTGGSVSTLTIQRTQQEDSAVYLCASSWPGLASAEQYFGPGTRLTVT.